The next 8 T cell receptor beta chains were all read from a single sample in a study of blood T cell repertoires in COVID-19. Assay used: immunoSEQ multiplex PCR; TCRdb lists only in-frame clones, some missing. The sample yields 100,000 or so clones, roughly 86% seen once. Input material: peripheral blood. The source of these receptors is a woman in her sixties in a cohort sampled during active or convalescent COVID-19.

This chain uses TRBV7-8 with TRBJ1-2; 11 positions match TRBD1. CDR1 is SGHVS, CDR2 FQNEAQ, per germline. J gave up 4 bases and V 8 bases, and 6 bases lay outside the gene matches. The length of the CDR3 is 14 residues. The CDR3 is CASSAGQGVYGYTF. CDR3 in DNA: TGTGCCAGCTCCGCGGGACAGGGGGTCTATGGCTACACCTTC.

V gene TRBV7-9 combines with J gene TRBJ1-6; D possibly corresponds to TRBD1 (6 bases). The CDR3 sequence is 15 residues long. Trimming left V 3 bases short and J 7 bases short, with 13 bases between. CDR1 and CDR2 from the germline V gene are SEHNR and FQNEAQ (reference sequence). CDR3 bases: TGTGCCAGCAGCTTCGACAGGTGGGGGAATTCACCCCTCCACTTT. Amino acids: CASSFDRWGNSPLHF.

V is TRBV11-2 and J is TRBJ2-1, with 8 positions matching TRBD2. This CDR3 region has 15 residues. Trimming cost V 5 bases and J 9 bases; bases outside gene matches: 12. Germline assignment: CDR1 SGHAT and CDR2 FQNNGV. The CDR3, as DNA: TGTGCCAGCAGCCCTAGGGGAGTCGCGGGAGGTGAGCAGTTCTTC. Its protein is CASSPRGVAGGEQFF.

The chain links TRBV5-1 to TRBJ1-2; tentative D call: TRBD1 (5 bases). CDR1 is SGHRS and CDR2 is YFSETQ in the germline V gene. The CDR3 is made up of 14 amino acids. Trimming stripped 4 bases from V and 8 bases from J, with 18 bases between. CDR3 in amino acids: CASSLGEGRSGYTF. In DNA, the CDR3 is TGCGCCAGCAGCCTCGGGGAGGGGCGCAGCGGCTACACCTTC.

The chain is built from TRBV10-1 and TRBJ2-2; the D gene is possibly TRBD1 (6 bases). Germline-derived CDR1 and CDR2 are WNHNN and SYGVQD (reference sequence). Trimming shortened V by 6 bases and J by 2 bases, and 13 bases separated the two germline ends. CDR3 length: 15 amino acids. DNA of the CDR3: TGCGCCAGCAGGGCCGGGACAATCAACACCGGGGAGCTGTTTTTT. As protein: CASRAGTINTGELFF.

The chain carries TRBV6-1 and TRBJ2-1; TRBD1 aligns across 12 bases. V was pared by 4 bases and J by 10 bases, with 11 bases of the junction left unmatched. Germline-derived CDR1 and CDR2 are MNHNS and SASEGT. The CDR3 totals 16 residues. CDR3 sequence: CASSVLPGQGAFEQFF. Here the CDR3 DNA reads TGTGCCAGCAGTGTCCTACCGGGACAGGGGGCTTTCGAGCAGTTCTTC.

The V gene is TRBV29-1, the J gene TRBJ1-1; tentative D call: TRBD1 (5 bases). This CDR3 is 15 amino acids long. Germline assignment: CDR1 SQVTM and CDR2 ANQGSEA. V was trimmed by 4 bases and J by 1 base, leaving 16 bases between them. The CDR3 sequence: CSVGSATATNTEAFF. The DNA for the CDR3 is TGCAGCGTTGGCTCAGCGACAGCCACGAACACTGAAGCTTTCTTT. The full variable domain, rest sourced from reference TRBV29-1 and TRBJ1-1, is SAVISQKPSRDICQRGTSLTIQCQVDSQVTMMFWYRQQPGQSLTLIATANQGSEATYESGFVIDKFPISRPNLTFSTLTVSNMSPEDSSIYLCSVGSATATNTEAFFGQGTRLTVV.

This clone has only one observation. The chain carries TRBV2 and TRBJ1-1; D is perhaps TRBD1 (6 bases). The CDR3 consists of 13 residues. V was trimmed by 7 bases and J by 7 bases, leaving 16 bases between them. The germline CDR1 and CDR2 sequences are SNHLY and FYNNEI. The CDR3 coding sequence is TGTGCCAGCACCCGCGGGGGCCTGCTTGAAGCTTTCTTT. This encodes CASTRGGLLEAFF. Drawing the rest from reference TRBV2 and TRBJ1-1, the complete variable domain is EPEVTQTPSHQVTQMGQEVILRCVPISNHLYFYWYRQILGQKVEFLVSFYNNEISEKSEIFDDQFSVERPDGSNFTLKIRSTKLEDSAMYFCASTRGGLLEAFFGQGTRLTVV.